This entry lists 18 T cell receptor beta chains sequenced from one sample in a study. TCRdb passed the 5' RACE reads through MiXCR, listing each CDR3 protein once. This table holds tens of thousands of distinct CDR3 sequences, 29% found once. Sequencing input: memory CD4+ T cells sorted from a lymph node. Subset denoted: memory CD4+ T cells, CD4+CD45RO+CD25-. These receptors all come from a female donor with breast cancer.

The V and J genes are TRBV11-3 and TRBJ2-3, with D perhaps matching TRBD1 (5 bases). CDR1 is SGHNT and CDR2 is YENEEA in the germline V gene. The CDR3 contains 15 residues. V shed 5 bases and J shed 3 bases, with 15 bases lying between them. The CDR3 region is CASSPDSLRTDTQYF. The CDR3 DNA reads as TGTGCCAGCAGCCCCGACAGTTTAAGGACAGATACGCAGTATTTT.

The chain is built from TRBV12-3 or TRBV12-4 and TRBJ2-7; 9 bases line up with TRBD2. V dropped 7 bases and J dropped 5; count of bases not matched to a gene: 12. This CDR3 contains 15 residues. CDR3 sequence (DNA): TGTGCCAGCATGCCCCCCGGGACTAGCTTCCACGAGCAGTACTTC. Translating it yields CASMPPGTSFHEQYF.

The genes are TRBV28 and TRBJ1-2; 7 bases line up with TRBD1. Trimming cost V 6 bases and J 2 bases; bases outside gene matches: 9. CDR1 MDHEN and CDR2 SYDVKM come from the germline V gene. The CDR3 has 15 amino acids. The CDR3 coding sequence is TGTGCCAGCAGATCGACGACAGGGTGGAACTATGGCTACACCTTC. Translating gives CASRSTTGWNYGYTF.

This clonotype has just a few counts. V usage is TRBV5-1 and J usage is TRBJ2-1; the match to TRBD2 covers 7 bases. Germline CDR1 SGHRS, CDR2 YFSETQ. This CDR3 contains 15 residues. Trimming removed 0 bases from V and 0 bases from J; junction bases left unmatched: 0. CDR3 bases: TGCGCCAGCAGCTTGGGCGGGGGCTCCTACAATGAGCAGTTCTTC. This codes for CASSLGGGSYNEQFF.

The rearrangement uses TRBV5-1 and TRBJ1-3; 8 bases agree with TRBD1. The CDR3 has 16 amino acids. Germline CDR1 and CDR2: SGHRS and YFSETQ. The trim removed 3 bases at V and 7 bases at J, leaving 12 bases unmatched. CDR3 in amino acids: CASSSDRGRPPNTIYF. The CDR3 coding sequence is TGCGCCAGCAGCTCCGACAGGGGAAGGCCCCCCAACACCATATATTTT.

The count of this clonotype is one. This chain links TRBV29-1 with TRBJ2-1; D perhaps matches TRBD1 (6 bases). The germline CDR1 and CDR2 sequences are SQVTM and ANQGSEA. The V gene lost 6 bases and the J gene lost 8 bases, with 17 bases spanning the gap. The CDR3 covers 13 residues. CDR3 amino acids: CSVEGVVSDEQFF. The CDR3, as DNA: TGCAGCGTCGAGGGGGTCGTTTCGGATGAGCAGTTCTTC.

The chain is built from TRBV11-2 and TRBJ1-1; the D is unclear. The CDR3 runs to 14 residues. Trimming removed 9 bases from V and 0 bases from J, with 14 bases in between. The germline V gene has CDR1 SGHAT and CDR2 FQNNGV. The CDR3 DNA is TGTGCCAGTATGACGGAGTGGGTGAACACTGAAGCTTTCTTT. Protein product: CASMTEWVNTEAFF.

The table lists this clonotype with a few counts. The J gene is TRBJ2-7, the V gene TRBV7-9; D not certain. Per germline, CDR1 SEHNR and CDR2 FQNEAQ (reference sequence). Trimming took off 1 base at V and 3 bases at J, with 10 bases between the two ends. The CDR3 length is 14 residues. The CDR3 coding sequence is TGTGCCAGCAGCTTAGAATTGACGGGCTACGAGCAGTACTTC. Its protein is CASSLELTGYEQYF.

The chain joins TRBV12-3 or TRBV12-4 to TRBJ1-5, with no clear D. The CDR3 spans 17 residues. V shed 6 bases and J shed 0 bases, with 18 bases lying between them. The chain's CDR3 is CASSPHGRRVSNQPQHF. The CDR3 coding sequence is TGTGCCAGCAGCCCCCATGGGAGGAGGGTTAGCAATCAGCCCCAGCATTTT.

This clonotype was counted a few times. The chain has TRBV5-5 and TRBJ2-5, with D perhaps assigned TRBD1 or TRBD2 (7 bases each). There are 17 residues in the CDR3. The V and J ends lost 4 bases and 1 base respectively, with 20 bases between them. From germline, CDR1 is SGHKS and CDR2 YYEKEE (reference sequence). The CDR3 region has the DNA TGTGCCAGCAGCCAAACCTGGGGGGGACAGTCCCAAGAGACCCAGTACTTC. It is translated as CASSQTWGGQSQETQYF.

In this sample, this clonotype turned up a few times. The V and J genes are TRBV5-6 and TRBJ1-1, with D perhaps matching TRBD1 (5 bases). This CDR3 contains 13 residues. V was clipped by 5 bases and J by 5 bases, with 13 bases between them. Germline V gene sequence: CDR1 SGHDT, CDR2 YYEEEE. CDR3: CASSYQGRTEAFF. The CDR3 DNA follows: TGTGCCAGCAGTTATCAGGGACGAACTGAAGCTTTCTTT.

This clonotype appeared a few times. J is TRBJ2-5 and V is TRBV5-1; D not certain. The CDR3 length is 15 residues. Germline values: CDR1 SGHRS, CDR2 YFSETQ. V was pared by 4 bases and J by 1 base, with 14 bases between. The CDR3 nucleotides are TGCGCCAGCAGCCTGGTGGCGGAGCCCCAAGAGACCCAGTACTTC. Translation: CASSLVAEPQETQYF.

The chain uses TRBV20-1 and TRBJ2-7; a weak D match, TRBD2 (5 bases). The V and J ends lost 8 bases and 0 bases respectively, with 11 bases between them. The CDR3 extends over 12 amino acids. Germline CDR1 reads DFQATT; CDR2 reads SNEGSKA (reference sequence). In DNA form, the CDR3 reads TGCAGTCCCCGGGGTTCCTCCTACGAGCAGTACTTC. It translates to CSPRGSSYEQYF.

In this sample, this clonotype turned up a few times. The genes are TRBV5-6 and TRBJ1-2, with D tentatively TRBD1 (5 bases). CDR3 length: 15 residues. Trimming removed 0 bases from V and 2 bases from J, with 11 bases in between. CDR1 is SGHDT and CDR2 is YYEEEE in the germline V gene. CDR3 in DNA: TGTGCCAGCAGCTTGGCCCAGGACACGAACTATGGCTACACCTTC. This gives the protein CASSLAQDTNYGYTF.

The chain uses TRBV4-1 and TRBJ2-2, with TRBD1 as a possible D gene (6 bases). The CDR3 is 16 residues long. The ends were cut back, 3 bases at V and 1 base at J, with 12 bases in the middle. Germline V gene lookup returns CDR1 MGHRA and CDR2 YSYEKL. The CDR3 DNA follows: TGCGCCAGCAGCCACCCAGGGGCTGGGAACACCGGGGAGCTGTTTTTT. It specifies CASSHPGAGNTGELFF.

This clonotype was detected many times. The chain couples TRBV4-1 to TRBJ2-3; no firm D call. Germline CDR1 reads MGHRA; CDR2 reads YSYEKL. V shed 4 bases and J shed 4 bases, with 9 bases lying between them. The length of the CDR3 is 13 residues. The CDR3 loop reads CASSRSEADTQYF. The CDR3 DNA follows: TGCGCCAGCAGCCGTAGTGAGGCAGATACGCAGTATTTT.

The chain carries TRBV7-2 and TRBJ2-7; D ambiguous. The CDR3 extends over 15 amino acids. Trimming stripped 8 bases from V and 3 bases from J, with 20 bases between. The germline V gene has CDR1 SGHTA and CDR2 FQGNSA. CDR3 sequence: CASRLTLSGHYEQYF. In nucleotides, the CDR3 is TGTGCCAGCCGCCTAACCTTGTCGGGCCACTACGAGCAGTACTTC.

Only a few counts were recorded for this clonotype. This chain joins TRBV7-3 and TRBJ2-1; the D gene is possibly TRBD1 (6 bases). V lost 2 bases, J lost 8 bases, and 13 bases lay in between. CDR3 size: 14 residues. Per the germline V gene, CDR1 is SGHTA and CDR2 is FQGTGA. CDR3 residues: CASSLGGIVDEQFF. Here the CDR3 DNA reads TGTGCCAGCAGCTTAGGGGGCATAGTGGATGAGCAGTTCTTC.